This entry features one T cell receptor beta chain sequence. What it binds is not known. Conversion of TCR transcripts into cDNA relied on 5'RACE template switching, which added a universal primer site and UMIs. TCRdb independently ran MiXCR on the 5' RACE reads; one entry per CDR3 protein. The sample lists fewer than 500,000 distinct CDR3 sequences; roughly a sixth were seen once. This CDR3 is 18 amino acids long. The J segment lost 4 bases and the V segment lost 0 bases, leaving 9 bases of the junction unmatched. This specimen comes from a study of T cells after yellow fever vaccination. Study-level findings and limits: Researchers cautioned that FACS-sorted repertoires could harbor abundant clonotypes contaminating from the bulk population. Primary-vaccination clones mostly resurfaced post-booster (around 96% CD4, roughly 87% CD8). Weaker overall was a secondary response that nonetheless peaked faster, on day 5 versus 15.

The sequence was collected from a young man who received the YFV17D yellow fever vaccine. This sample comprised PBMCs, obtained before the yellow fever booster vaccination. The V and J genes are TRBV12-3 or TRBV12-4 and TRBJ1-1, with TRBD1 matching 12 bases. The CDR3 DNA follows: TGTGCCAGCAGTTTAGCAGGGGACAGGGGGCCATTGGGCACTGAAGCTTTCTTT. Translated: CASSLAGDRGPLGTEAFF.